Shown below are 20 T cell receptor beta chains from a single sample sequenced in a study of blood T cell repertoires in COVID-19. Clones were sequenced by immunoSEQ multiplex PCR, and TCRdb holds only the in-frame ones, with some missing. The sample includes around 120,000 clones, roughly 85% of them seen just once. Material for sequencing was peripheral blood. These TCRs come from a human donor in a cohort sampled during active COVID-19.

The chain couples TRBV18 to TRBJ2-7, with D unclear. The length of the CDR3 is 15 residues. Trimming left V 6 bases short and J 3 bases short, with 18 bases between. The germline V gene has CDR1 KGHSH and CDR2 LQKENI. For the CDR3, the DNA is TGTGCCAGCTCCCCCTCCGGGTCTTTGGACTACGAGCAGTACTTC. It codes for CASSPSGSLDYEQYF.

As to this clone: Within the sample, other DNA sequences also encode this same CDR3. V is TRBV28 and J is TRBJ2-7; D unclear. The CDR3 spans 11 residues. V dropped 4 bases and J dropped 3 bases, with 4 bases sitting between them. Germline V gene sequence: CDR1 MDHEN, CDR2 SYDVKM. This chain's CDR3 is CASSSGYEQYF. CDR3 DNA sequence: TGTGCCAGCAGTTCAGGCTACGAGCAGTACTTC.

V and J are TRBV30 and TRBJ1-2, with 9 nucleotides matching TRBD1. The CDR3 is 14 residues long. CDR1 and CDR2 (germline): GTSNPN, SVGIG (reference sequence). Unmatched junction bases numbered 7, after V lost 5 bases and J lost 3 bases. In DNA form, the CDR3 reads TGTGCCTGGGAACAGGGGGCGCAAGACTATGGCTACACCTTC. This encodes CAWEQGAQDYGYTF.

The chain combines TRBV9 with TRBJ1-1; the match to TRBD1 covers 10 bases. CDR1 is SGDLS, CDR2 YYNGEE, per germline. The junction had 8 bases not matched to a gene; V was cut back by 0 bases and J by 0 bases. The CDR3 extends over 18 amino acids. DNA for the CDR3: TGTGCCAGCAGCGTAGATGAGGGACAGGGGTGGATGAACACTGAAGCTTTCTTT. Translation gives CASSVDEGQGWMNTEAFF.

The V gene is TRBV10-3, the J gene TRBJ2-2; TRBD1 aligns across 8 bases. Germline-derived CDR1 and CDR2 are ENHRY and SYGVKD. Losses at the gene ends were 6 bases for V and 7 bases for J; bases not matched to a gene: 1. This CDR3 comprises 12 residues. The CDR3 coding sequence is TGTGCCATCAGGACAGGGGACGGGGAGCTGTTTTTT. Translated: CAIRTGDGELFF.

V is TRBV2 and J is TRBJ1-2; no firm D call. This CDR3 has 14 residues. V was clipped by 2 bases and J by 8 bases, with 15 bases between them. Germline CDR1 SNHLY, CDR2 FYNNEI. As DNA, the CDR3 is TGTGCCAGCAGTGAAAACCTGGGGAGATACGGCTACACCTTC. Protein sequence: CASSENLGRYGYTF.

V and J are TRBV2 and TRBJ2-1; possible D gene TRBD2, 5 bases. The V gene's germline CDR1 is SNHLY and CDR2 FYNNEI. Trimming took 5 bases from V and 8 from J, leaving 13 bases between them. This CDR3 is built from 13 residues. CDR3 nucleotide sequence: TGTGCCAGCAGTCCGGACTGGAAGGATGAGCAGTTCTTC. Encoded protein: CASSPDWKDEQFF.

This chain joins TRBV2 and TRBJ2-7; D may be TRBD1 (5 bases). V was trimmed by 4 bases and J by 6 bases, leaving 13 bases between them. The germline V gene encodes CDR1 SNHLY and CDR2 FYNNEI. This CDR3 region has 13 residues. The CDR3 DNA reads TGTGCCAGCAGTGCAGTCCAGGGTAGCGAGCAGTACTTC. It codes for CASSAVQGSEQYF.

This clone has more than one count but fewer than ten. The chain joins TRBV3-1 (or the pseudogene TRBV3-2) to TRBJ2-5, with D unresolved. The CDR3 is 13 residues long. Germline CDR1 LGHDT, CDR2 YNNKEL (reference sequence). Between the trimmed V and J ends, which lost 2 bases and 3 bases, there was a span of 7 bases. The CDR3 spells CASSQLSEETQYF. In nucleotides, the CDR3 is TGTGCCAGCAGCCAACTTAGTGAAGAGACCCAGTACTTC.

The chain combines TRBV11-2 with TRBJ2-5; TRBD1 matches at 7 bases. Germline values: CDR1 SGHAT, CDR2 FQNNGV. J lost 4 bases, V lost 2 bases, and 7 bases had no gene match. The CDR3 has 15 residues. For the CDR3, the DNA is TGTGCCAGCAGCTTAACCAGCCCAGGGGGAGAGACCCAGTACTTC. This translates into CASSLTSPGGETQYF.

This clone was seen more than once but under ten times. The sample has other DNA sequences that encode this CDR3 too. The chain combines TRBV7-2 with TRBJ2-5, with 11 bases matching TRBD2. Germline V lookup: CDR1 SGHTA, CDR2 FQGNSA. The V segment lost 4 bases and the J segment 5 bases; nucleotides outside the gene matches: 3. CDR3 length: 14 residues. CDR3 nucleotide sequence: TGTGCCAGCAGCTGGACTAGCGGGTCGGAGACCCAGTACTTC. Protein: CASSWTSGSETQYF.

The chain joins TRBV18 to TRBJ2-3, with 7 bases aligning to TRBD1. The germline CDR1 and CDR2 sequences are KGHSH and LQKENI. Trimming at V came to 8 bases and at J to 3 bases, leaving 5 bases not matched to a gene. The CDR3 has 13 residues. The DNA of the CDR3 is TGTGCCAGCGCTGACAGGGTGACAGATACGCAGTATTTT. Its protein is CASADRVTDTQYF.

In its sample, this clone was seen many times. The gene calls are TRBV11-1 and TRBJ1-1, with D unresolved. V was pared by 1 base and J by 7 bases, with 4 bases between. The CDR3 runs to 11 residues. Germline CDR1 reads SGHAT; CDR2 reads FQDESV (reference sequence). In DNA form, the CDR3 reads TGTGCCAGCAGCTTAGAGAGTGAAGCTTTCTTT. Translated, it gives CASSLESEAFF.

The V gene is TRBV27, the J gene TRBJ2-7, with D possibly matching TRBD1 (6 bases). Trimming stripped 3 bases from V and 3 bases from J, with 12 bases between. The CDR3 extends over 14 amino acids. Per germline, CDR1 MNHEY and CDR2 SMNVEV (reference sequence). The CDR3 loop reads CASSFRTESYEQYF. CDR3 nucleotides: TGTGCCAGCAGTTTCCGGACAGAGAGCTACGAGCAGTACTTC.

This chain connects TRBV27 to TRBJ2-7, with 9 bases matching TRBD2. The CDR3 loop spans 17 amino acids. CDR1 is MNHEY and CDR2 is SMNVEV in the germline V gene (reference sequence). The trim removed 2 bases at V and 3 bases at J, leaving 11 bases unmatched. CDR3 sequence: CASSLAGGPGPLYEQYF. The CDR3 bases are TGTGCCAGCAGTTTAGCGGGAGGGCCCGGCCCCCTCTACGAGCAGTACTTC.

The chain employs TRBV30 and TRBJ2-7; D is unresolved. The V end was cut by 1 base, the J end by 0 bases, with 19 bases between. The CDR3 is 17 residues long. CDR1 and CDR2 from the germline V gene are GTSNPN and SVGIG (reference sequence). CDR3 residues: CAWSDDPLAASSYEQYF. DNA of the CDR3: TGTGCCTGGAGTGACGACCCCTTGGCGGCAAGCTCCTACGAGCAGTACTTC. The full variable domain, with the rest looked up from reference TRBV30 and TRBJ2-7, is SQTIHQWPATLVQPVGSPLSLECTVEGTSNPNLYWYRQAAGRGLQLLFYSVGIGQISSEVPQNLSASRPQDRQFILSSKKLLLSDSGFYLCAWSDDPLAASSYEQYFGPGTRLTVT.

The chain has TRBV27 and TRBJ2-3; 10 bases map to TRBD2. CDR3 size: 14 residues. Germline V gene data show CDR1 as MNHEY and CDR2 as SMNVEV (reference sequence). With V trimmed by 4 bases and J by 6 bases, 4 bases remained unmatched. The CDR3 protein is CASSSLAGRDTQYF. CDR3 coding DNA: TGTGCCAGCAGTTCACTAGCGGGACGGGATACGCAGTATTTT.

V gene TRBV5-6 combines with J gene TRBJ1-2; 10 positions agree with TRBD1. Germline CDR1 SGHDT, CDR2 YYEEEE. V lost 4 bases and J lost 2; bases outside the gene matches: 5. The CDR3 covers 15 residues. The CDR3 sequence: CASSDSTGGNYGYTF. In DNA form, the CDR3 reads TGTGCCAGCAGCGATTCGACAGGGGGCAACTATGGCTACACCTTC.

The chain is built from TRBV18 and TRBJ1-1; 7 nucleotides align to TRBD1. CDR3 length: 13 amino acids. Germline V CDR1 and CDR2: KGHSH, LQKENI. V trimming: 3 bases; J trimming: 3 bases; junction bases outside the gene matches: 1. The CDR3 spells CASSPGQDTEAFF. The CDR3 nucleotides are TGTGCCAGCTCACCCGGACAGGACACTGAAGCTTTCTTT.

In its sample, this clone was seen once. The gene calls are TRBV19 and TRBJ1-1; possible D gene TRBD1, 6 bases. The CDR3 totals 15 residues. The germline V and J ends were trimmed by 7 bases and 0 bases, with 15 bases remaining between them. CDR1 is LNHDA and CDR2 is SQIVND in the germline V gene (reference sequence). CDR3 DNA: TGTGCCAGTACCACTCAGCGGACAGTGAACACTGAAGCTTTCTTT. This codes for CASTTQRTVNTEAFF.